These T cell receptor beta chains were read from a single sample in a study of CD8 T cells in Susac syndrome. A single record per CDR3 protein comes from TCRdb applying MiXCR to the immunoSEQ multiplex PCR reads. The sample carries about 150,000 distinct CDR3 sequences, around 95% recorded once. Sequencing used CD4+ T cells from PBMCs. Receptors were obtained from a human donor with Susac syndrome. The CDR3 runs from the conserved cysteine through the conserved F or W. Each record gives: clone size, V gene, J gene, D gene, CDR3 protein, CDR3 DNA. D genes are given only for firm matches. Some rows have no size entry. The others give once, few or many, or a class for an expanded clone.

>.|TRBV4-2|TRBJ2-3|TRBD2
CASSQDWVAGRDTQYF
TGTGCCAGCAGCCAAGATTGGGTAGCGGGGAGGGATACGCAGTATTTT
>.|TRBV7-8|TRBJ2-2|.
CASSLGAGTTGELFF
TGTGCCAGCAGCTTAGGAGCAGGGACCACCGGGGAGCTGTTTTTT
>.|TRBV14|TRBJ2-5|TRBD1
CASSQDYRGRGETQYF
TGTGCCAGCAGCCAAGATTACAGGGGGCGCGGAGAGACCCAGTACTTC
>.|TRBV29-1|TRBJ2-1|.
CSVEYGVNEQFF
TGCAGCGTTGAATACGGAGTCAATGAGCAGTTCTTC
>.|TRBV13|TRBJ2-7|.
CASSLGVSGHLTRAEQYF
TGTGCCAGCAGCTTAGGAGTCTCGGGACACCTAACGAGGGCCGAGCAGTACTTC
>.|TRBV6-6|TRBJ1-2|.
CASNPLRDHGYTF
TGTGCCAGCAACCCACTGAGGGATCACGGCTACACCTTC
>once|TRBV9|TRBJ2-2|TRBD2
CASSVVAGGNTGELFF
TGTGCCAGCAGCGTAGTGGCGGGGGGGAACACCGGGGAGCTGTTTTTT
>.|TRBV5-1|TRBJ1-6|.
CASSFPRSDSPLHF
TGCGCCAGCAGCTTCCCAAGGTCGGATTCACCCCTCCACTTT
>.|TRBV29-1|TRBJ2-4|TRBD1
CSVEESGPRQGGGKNIQYF
TGCAGCGTTGAAGAAAGTGGACCCCGACAGGGGGGCGGCAAAAACATTCAGTACTTC
>.|TRBV5-6|TRBJ1-1|.
CASSKTGLNTEAFF
TGTGCCAGCAGCAAGACAGGTCTGAACACTGAAGCTTTCTTT
>.|TRBV2|TRBJ2-7|.
CASSAPGLSYEQYF
TGTGCCAGCAGTGCCCCCGGGCTCTCCTACGAGCAGTACTTC
>.|TRBV6-6|TRBJ1-2|.
CASCPGSNYGYTF
TGTGCCAGCTGCCCGGGCAGTAACTATGGCTACACCTTC
>.|TRBV7-9|TRBJ2-5|.
CASRGGRETQYF
TGTGCCAGCAGGGGGGGCCGTGAGACCCAGTACTTC
>.|TRBV4-1|TRBJ2-7|TRBD2
CASSQGFSGGYSYEQYF
TGCGCCAGCAGCCAAGGGTTTAGCGGGGGATATTCCTACGAGCAGTACTTC
>.|TRBV7-6|TRBJ1-6|.
CASSSSLGSPLHF
TGTGCCAGCAGCTCATCATTGGGGTCACCCCTCCACTTT
>.|TRBV18|TRBJ2-6|.
CASSPGPSGANVLTF
TGTGCCAGCTCACCGGGGCCGTCTGGGGCCAACGTCCTGACTTTC
>.|TRBV29-1|TRBJ1-5|TRBD1
CSIGTGLNQPQHF
TGCAGCATTGGGACAGGCCTCAATCAGCCCCAGCATTTT
>.|TRBV9|TRBJ2-5|TRBD2
CASSVVPRGGKETQYF
TGTGCCAGCAGCGTTGTCCCACGGGGGGGGAAAGAGACCCAGTACTTC
>.|TRBV6-2/TRBV6-3|TRBJ2-2|.
CASSPGTLNTGELFF
TGTGCCAGCAGCCCCGGGACACTGAACACCGGGGAGCTGTTTTTT
>few|TRBV6-5|TRBJ1-2|.
CASSPGGNYGYTF
TGTGCCAGCAGTCCAGGAGGGAACTATGGCTACACCTTC
>.|TRBV10-3|TRBJ2-3|.
CAIGKSDTQYF
TGTGCCATCGGAAAGTCAGATACGCAGTATTTT
>.|TRBV13|TRBJ1-1|.
CASSLGFWQRTEAFF
TGTGCCAGCAGCTTAGGGTTCTGGCAAAGGACTGAAGCTTTCTTT
>.|TRBV9|TRBJ1-2|.
CASSVAVFDGGYTF
TGTGCCAGCAGCGTAGCTGTCTTCGACGGTGGCTACACCTTC
>once|TRBV29-1|TRBJ2-1|TRBD1
CSAPGQGFVEQFF
TGCAGCGCTCCGGGACAGGGGTTCGTTGAGCAGTTCTTC
>.|TRBV6-5|TRBJ1-6|.
CASSYSNRGKRSPLHF
TGTGCCAGCAGTTACTCGAATAGGGGGAAGAGGTCACCCCTCCACTTT